This T cell receptor beta chain was sequenced during a study of T cell responses to AZD1222 COVID-19 vaccine (dated by TCRdb to the early 2020s). Broadly, across the study: TCR sequencing covered roughly 230 trial participants: roughly 200 given two doses of AZD1222 and 26 given two doses of MenACWY control vaccine. Trial participants were enrolled by age into 18-55, 56-69 and 70-plus year subgroups, with 148, 28 and 57 TCR-sequenced participants respectively.

Overall results and qualifications from the work: Because no day 14 peak-response samples were available, the repertoires could be characterized only after the peak T cell response. Nearly half of unique spike-specific TCRs reportedly recognized epitopes outside regions mutated in the B.1.351 and B.1.1.7 variants. The 56-69-year group was small, and its depth increase did not reach significance, likely because of low power. Conclusions about previously exposed vaccinees were limited because only six AZD1222 recipients were SARS-CoV-2 seropositive at baseline. CD4 TCRs associated with the vaccine covered the entire spike protein, and the dominant responses were in regions 160-218 and 743-854. Spike-specific TCR breadth and depth rose significantly after two AZD1222 doses compared with day 0 and with MenACWY recipients. Participants were mostly white British and included more females than males, and it was suggested by the authors that clonal diversity may have been underestimated.

The intended sense of this specimen's time point label: about 28 days (+/-7) after the second vaccine dose. Because spike-specific TCR depth and breadth did not differ between the two schedules, AZD1222 recipients who got a second dose at roughly 4 weeks were pooled with those who got a second dose at roughly 12 weeks. Vaccinee samples were obtained from the UK trials COV001 and COV002, which included a single-blind randomized controlled phase 2/3 trial of AZD1222 (ChAdOx1 nCoV-19) in healthy adults. For TCRbeta chain sequencing, PBMC samples were collected from trial participants at day 0 and at day 28 after the second dose. To note about this clone: Its antigen specificity is not known. Base qualities are not at hand, and no much larger clone is one base apart.

The CDR3 regions of human TCRbeta chains were subjected to immunosequencing. On the authors' methods: Repertoire TCRs were checked for matches against a reference library of SARS-CoV-2-specific TCRs that had been generated using the MIRA antigen-specificity platform. Breadth meant the fraction of unique TCRs that were SARS-CoV-2-associated, whereas depth meant the fraction of total T cells that were SARS-CoV-2-associated. Using the MIRA data, each spike-specific TCR was assigned both to the spike region to which the TCR was reactive and to a CD4 or CD8 class. Log10-transformed breadth and depth values were compared by one-way ANOVA with Sidak's multiple comparisons tests. Sourced from immuneACCESS, this table was stored by TCRdb with only in-frame sequences that have V and J called. A share of the clones is absent; for the studies checked, an unresolved V gene accounts for under half, and the remainder has no known explanation. That table gives V, J and clone size, and the DNA gave D and trimming. The sample profile shows 150,000 to 250,000 clones; about 93% of them were found once. Approximately 1% of the sample belongs to the ten largest clones.

The sequencing here drew on peripheral blood, taken 28 days after the second AZD1222 dose. The sequence derives from an adult who received the AZD1222 COVID-19 vaccine.

The CDR3 has the sequence CASSWSSGTEAFF. At the DNA level, the sequence is TGTGCCAGCAGCTGGTCTTCCGGGACCGAAGCTTTCTTT. The chain employs TRBV3-1 (or the pseudogene TRBV3-2) and TRBJ1-1, and perhaps TRBD1 as D gene, on 5 matching bases. Including the terminal cysteine and phenylalanine, the CDR3 comprises 13 residues. Only the CDR3 part of the read is kept: 39 bases, read in frame from the first base. According to the germline V gene (reference sequence), CDR1 reads LGHDT and CDR2 reads YNNKEL. V gives up 5 bases and J gives up 8 bases, and the segment between their germline ends measures 15 bases.